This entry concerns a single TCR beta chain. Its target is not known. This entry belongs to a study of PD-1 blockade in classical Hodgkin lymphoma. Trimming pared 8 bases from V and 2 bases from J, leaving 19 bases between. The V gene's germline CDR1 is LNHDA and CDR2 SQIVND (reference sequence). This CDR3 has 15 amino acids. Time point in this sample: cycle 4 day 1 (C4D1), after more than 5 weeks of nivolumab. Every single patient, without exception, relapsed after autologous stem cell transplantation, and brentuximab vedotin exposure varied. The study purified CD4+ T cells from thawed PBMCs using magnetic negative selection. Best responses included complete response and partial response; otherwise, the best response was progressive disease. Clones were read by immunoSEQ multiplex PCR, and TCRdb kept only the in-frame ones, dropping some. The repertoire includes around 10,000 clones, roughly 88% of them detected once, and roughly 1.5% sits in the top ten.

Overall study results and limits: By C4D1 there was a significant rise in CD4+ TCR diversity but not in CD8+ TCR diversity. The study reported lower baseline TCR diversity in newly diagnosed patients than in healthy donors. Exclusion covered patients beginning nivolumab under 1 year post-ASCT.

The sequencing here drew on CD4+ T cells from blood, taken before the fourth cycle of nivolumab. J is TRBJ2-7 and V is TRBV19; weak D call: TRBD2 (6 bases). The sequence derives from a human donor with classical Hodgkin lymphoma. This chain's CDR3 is CASRGTGALTYEQYF. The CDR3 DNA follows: TGTGCCAGTCGAGGAACGGGAGCCCTGACCTACGAGCAGTACTTC.